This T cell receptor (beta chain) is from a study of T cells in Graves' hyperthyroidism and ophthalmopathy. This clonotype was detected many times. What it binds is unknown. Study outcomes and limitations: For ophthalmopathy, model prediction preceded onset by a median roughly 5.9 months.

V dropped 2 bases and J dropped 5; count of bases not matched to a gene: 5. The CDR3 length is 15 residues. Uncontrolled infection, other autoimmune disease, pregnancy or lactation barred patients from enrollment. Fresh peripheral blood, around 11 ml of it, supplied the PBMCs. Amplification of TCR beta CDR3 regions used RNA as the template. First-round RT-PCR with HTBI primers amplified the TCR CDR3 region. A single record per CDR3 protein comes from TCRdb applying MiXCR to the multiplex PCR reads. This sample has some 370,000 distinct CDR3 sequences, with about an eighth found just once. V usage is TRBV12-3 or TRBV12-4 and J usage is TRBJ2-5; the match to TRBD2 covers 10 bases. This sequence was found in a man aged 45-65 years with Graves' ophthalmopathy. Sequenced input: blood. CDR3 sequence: CASSLLAGAGETQYF. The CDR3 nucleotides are TGTGCCAGCAGTTTACTAGCGGGAGCGGGGGAGACCCAGTACTTC.